What follows are 25 T cell receptor beta chains derived from one specimen sequenced in a study of a mutant IDH1 vaccine in newly diagnosed glioma. Libraries were prepared by immunoSEQ multiplex PCR; TCRdb keeps only in-frame clonotypes and omits some of them. The sample includes about 40,000 clones, roughly 84% of them seen just once. Time point of the sample: week 11, during vaccination. Every single dose of the vaccine, 300 ug of mutant IDH1 20-mer peptide, came with topical imiquimod. Antigen specificity for these receptors is unknown. The material sequenced was PBMCs, taken from a glioma patient whose treatment included an IDH1 peptide vaccine. The receptors here all came from a man in his forties with glioma.

The chain has TRBV27 and TRBJ2-7; the match to TRBD1 covers 8 bases. This CDR3 contains 15 residues. Germline CDR1 reads MNHEY; CDR2 reads SMNVEV (reference sequence). The J segment lost 0 bases and the V segment lost 6 bases, leaving 7 bases of the junction unmatched. DNA for the CDR3: TGTGCCAGCAGATACCGGACAGGGAGCTCCTACGAGCAGTACTTC. Translated, it gives CASRYRTGSSYEQYF.

This clone was seen a few times. CDR3 nucleotides: TGTGCCAGCAGCGTAGGGGTGGACACAGATACGCAGTATTTT. Amino acids: CASSVGVDTDTQYF. V is TRBV9 and J is TRBJ2-3; D gene unclear. V was clipped by 0 bases and J by 2 bases, with 7 bases between them. This CDR3 contains 14 residues. CDR1 and CDR2 (germline): SGDLS, YYNGEE.

This clone was seen only a few times. The chain recombines TRBV29-1 with TRBJ1-1; the D gene is possibly TRBD1 (5 bases). With 6 bases removed from V and 0 bases from J, the gap between germline ends came to 11 bases. The germline V gene encodes CDR1 SQVTM and CDR2 ANQGSEA. The CDR3 sequence is 13 residues long. The CDR3, as DNA: TGCAGCGTCCGACGACAGATGAACACTGAAGCTTTCTTT. As protein: CSVRRQMNTEAFF.

The rearrangement uses TRBV29-1 and TRBJ2-5; D gene ambiguous. The CDR3 length is 11 residues. The ends were cut back, 3 bases at V and 5 bases at J, with 7 bases in the middle. CDR1 SQVTM and CDR2 ANQGSEA come from the germline V gene. Here the CDR3 DNA reads TGCAGCGTTGATATATTCGAGACCCAGTACTTC. The encoded protein is CSVDIFETQYF. Combining the CDR3 with reference TRBV29-1 and TRBJ2-5 gives the whole variable domain SAVISQKPSRDICQRGTSLTIQCQVDSQVTMMFWYRQQPGQSLTLIATANQGSEATYESGFVIDKFPISRPNLTFSTLTVSNMSPEDSSIYLCSVDIFETQYFGPGTRLLVL.

The chain joins TRBV6-5 to TRBJ2-7, with 9 bases aligning to TRBD1. The CDR3 spans 15 residues. The V segment lost 6 bases and the J segment 2 bases; nucleotides outside the gene matches: 8. Germline CDR1 MNHEY, CDR2 SVGAGI. The chain's CDR3 is CASRKTGTGTYEQYF. CDR3 bases: TGTGCCAGCAGGAAGACCGGGACAGGGACCTACGAGCAGTACTTC.

This clone was seen once. The rearrangement uses TRBV6-5 and TRBJ2-5; D is unresolved. Looked up from germline, CDR1 is MNHEY and CDR2 is SVGAGI. Trimming removed 4 bases at V and 7 bases at J, with 19 bases between. This CDR3 region has 15 residues. The DNA for the CDR3 is TGTGCCAGCAGTTCCGCCGTAGGAATTTTAGGGACCCAGTACTTC. This codes for CASSSAVGILGTQYF.

The chain uses TRBV28 and TRBJ1-3; D uncertain. V was clipped by 5 bases and J by 8 bases, with 19 bases between them. The CDR3 spans 15 residues. Germline V gives CDR1 MDHEN, CDR2 SYDVKM. CDR3 region: CASSASDGMGDTIYF. CDR3 DNA sequence: TGTGCCAGCAGTGCCTCGGACGGGATGGGAGACACCATATATTTT.

The gene calls are TRBV14 and TRBJ2-1, with 8 bases that match TRBD2. The CDR3 contains 14 residues. V trimming: 4 bases; J trimming: 4 bases; junction bases outside the gene matches: 3. Germline V gene sequence: CDR1 SGHDN, CDR2 FVKESK. The CDR3 DNA sequence: TGTGCCAGCAGCCCGTTAGCGGGATACAATGAGCAGTTCTTC. Amino acids: CASSPLAGYNEQFF.

V and J are TRBV2 and TRBJ2-1; TRBD1 is a possible D gene (5 bases). Germline V lookup: CDR1 SNHLY, CDR2 FYNNEI. V lost 4 bases, J lost 3 bases, and 13 bases lay in between. The CDR3 length is 15 residues. The CDR3 DNA sequence: TGTGCCAGCAGTGGGGTTTTGGACAACTACAATGAGCAGTTCTTC. This gives the protein CASSGVLDNYNEQFF.

A few counts support this clone. J is TRBJ1-5 and V is TRBV18; D is possibly TRBD1 (5 bases). Trimming pared 5 bases from V and 7 bases from J, leaving 12 bases between. Germline lookup yields CDR1 KGHSH and CDR2 LQKENI. The length of the CDR3 is 13 residues. This CDR3 is CASSGGGGQPQHF. DNA of the CDR3: TGTGCCAGCTCAGGTGGGGGTGGGCAGCCCCAGCATTTT.

V and J are TRBV4-3 and TRBJ1-4; D is ambiguous. V lost 4 bases and J 8 bases, leaving 14 bases between the germline ends. Germline V gene sequence: CDR1 LGHNA, CDR2 YSLEER. The CDR3 loop spans 14 amino acids. In DNA, the CDR3 is TGCGCCAGCAGCCTCGCCGCAGTTTCCGAAAAACTGTTTTTT. Protein sequence: CASSLAAVSEKLFF.

This chain uses TRBV5-1 with TRBJ2-1; D unclear. This CDR3 comprises 14 residues. Trimming took 5 bases from V and 0 from J, leaving 9 bases between them. Germline V gene sequence: CDR1 SGHRS, CDR2 YFSETQ. Here the CDR3 reads CASSIANSYNEQFF. The CDR3 coding sequence is TGCGCCAGCAGTATTGCTAACTCCTACAATGAGCAGTTCTTC. The whole variable domain, filled in from reference TRBV5-1 and TRBJ2-1, reads KAGVTQTPRYLIKTRGQQVTLSCSPISGHRSVSWYQQTPGQGLQFLFEYFSETQRNKGNFPGRFSGRQFSNSRSEMNVSTLELGDSALYLCASSIANSYNEQFFGPGTRLTVL.

The chain couples TRBV5-1 to TRBJ2-2; 10 nucleotides align to TRBD1. The J segment lost 10 bases and the V segment lost 4 bases, leaving 13 bases of the junction unmatched. Germline CDR1 and CDR2: SGHRS and YFSETQ. CDR3 length: 16 residues. The DNA for the CDR3 is TGCGCCAGCAGCCCTACCGCCGGGACAGGGGCGGAGGAGCTGTTTTTT. It is translated as CASSPTAGTGAEELFF.

The chain couples TRBV2 to TRBJ2-5; D remains unclear. Germline V gene lookup returns CDR1 SNHLY and CDR2 FYNNEI. The V end lost 7 bases, the J end lost 2 bases, and 5 bases lay between the germline ends. The CDR3 loop spans 11 amino acids. The DNA of the CDR3 is TGTGCCAGCAACCTACAAGAGACCCAGTACTTC. This gives the protein CASNLQETQYF. The entire variable domain, with the rest obtained from reference TRBV2 and TRBJ2-5, is as follows: EPEVTQTPSHQVTQMGQEVILRCVPISNHLYFYWYRQILGQKVEFLVSFYNNEISEKSEIFDDQFSVERPDGSNFTLKIRSTKLEDSAMYFCASNLQETQYFGPGTRLLVL.

The chain links TRBV6-5 to TRBJ1-2, with D unresolved. The germline gives CDR1 MNHEY, CDR2 SVGAGI. V lost 4 bases to trimming and J lost 3 bases, with 18 bases between them. This CDR3 has 16 amino acids. For the CDR3, the DNA is TGTGCCAGCAGTTCTCACTCCAATCAGCCTTACTATGGCTACACCTTC. Its protein product is CASSSHSNQPYYGYTF.

The chain carries TRBV15 and TRBJ1-5; D remains unclear. From germline, CDR1 is LNHNV and CDR2 YYDKDF (reference sequence). Trimming shortened V by 5 bases and J by 4 bases, and 18 bases separated the two germline ends. CDR3 length: 16 amino acids. CDR3 nucleotides: TGTGCCACCAGCGGACGCTCTAGGCGGGGAAATCAGCCCCAGCATTTT. It codes for CATSGRSRRGNQPQHF.

The V gene is TRBV7-2, the J gene TRBJ1-5, with a weak D call TRBD1 (5 bases). Per germline, CDR1 SGHTA and CDR2 FQGNSA. Trimming cost V 3 bases and J 7 bases, with 10 bases left between them. This CDR3 is built from 13 residues. DNA for the CDR3: TGTGCCAGCAGCTTTGACAGAGCACAGCCCCAGCATTTT. Residues: CASSFDRAQPQHF.

The rearrangement uses TRBV7-8 and TRBJ2-5; no reliable D call. The CDR3 is 12 amino acids. Germline CDR1 is SGHVS and CDR2 is FQNEAQ. The ends were cut back, 3 bases at V and 6 bases at J, with 8 bases in the middle. For the CDR3, the DNA is TGTGCCAGCAGCTTCCTGATTCAGACCCAGTACTTC. Its protein product is CASSFLIQTQYF.

The V and J genes are TRBV18 and TRBJ2-2; 9 bases match TRBD2. J was trimmed by 4 bases and V by 4 bases; bases with no gene match: 13. The CDR3 contains 18 residues. Germline lookup yields CDR1 KGHSH and CDR2 LQKENI. CDR3 sequence: CASSLRTSDILLTGELFF. The CDR3, as DNA: TGTGCCAGCTCACTCAGGACTAGCGACATTCTTCTCACCGGGGAGCTGTTTTTT.

This clone was recorded a few times. In DNA form, the CDR3 reads TGTGCCAGCAGATTACAGGGACTCGGGGCCAACGTCCTGACTTTC. This sequence encodes CASRLQGLGANVLTF. The chain joins TRBV6-1 to TRBJ2-6; TRBD1 or TRBD2 may be the D gene (6 bases each). CDR3 size: 15 residues. Germline V lookup: CDR1 MNHNS, CDR2 SASEGT. V was cut by 6 bases and J by 4 bases, with 13 bases left in between.

CDR3 in amino acids: CASGLAGRLNEKLFF. In DNA, the CDR3 is TGCGCCAGCGGACTAGCGGGACGCCTTAATGAAAAACTGTTTTTT. The chain carries TRBV5-1 and TRBJ1-4, with D maybe TRBD1 (5 bases). V was cut by 7 bases and J by 4 bases, with 17 bases left in between. The CDR3 length is 15 residues. Germline lookup yields CDR1 SGHRS and CDR2 YFSETQ.

This chain connects TRBV28 to TRBJ2-7; D remains unclear. CDR1 MDHEN and CDR2 SYDVKM come from the germline V gene. The CDR3 is 12 residues long. V lost 10 bases and J 7 bases, leaving 17 bases between the germline ends. CDR3 DNA: TGTGCCACTAGGGTAGTCGGGCTAGAGCAGTACTTC. Encoded protein: CATRVVGLEQYF.

The rearrangement joins TRBV28 to TRBJ2-6, with D uncertain. The CDR3 is 17 amino acids. The ends were cut back, 3 bases at V and 4 bases at J, with 16 bases in the middle. In germline, CDR1 is MDHEN, CDR2 SYDVKM. In nucleotides, the CDR3 is TGTGCCAGCAGTTTTGGCACTCTCGGTTTAGGGGCCAACGTCCTGACTTTC. This translates into CASSFGTLGLGANVLTF.

This clone was observed a single time. This sequence joins TRBV9 and TRBJ2-7; D is unclear. The CDR3 contains 14 residues. Looked up from germline, CDR1 is SGDLS and CDR2 is YYNGEE. Trimming removed 0 bases at V and 0 bases at J, with 7 bases between. The CDR3 is CASSVGWASYEQYF. CDR3 sequence (DNA): TGTGCCAGCAGCGTAGGGTGGGCCTCCTACGAGCAGTACTTC.

The chain links TRBV4-1 to TRBJ2-7, with TRBD1 matching over 7 bases. The V segment lost 5 bases and the J segment 3 bases; nucleotides outside the gene matches: 7. The germline V gene encodes CDR1 MGHRA and CDR2 YSYEKL. CDR3 length: 14 amino acids. The CDR3: CASSVRGLGYEQYF. Here the CDR3 DNA reads TGCGCCAGCAGCGTTAGGGGGCTAGGCTACGAGCAGTACTTC.